The clone carrying this T cell receptor beta chain was recorded a few times. Its cognate antigen is unknown. One end of the junction varies from germline; a read error may be responsible. This specimen belongs to a study of CD8+CD57+ T cells in acquired aplastic anemia. Study overall: Reads per healthy sample averaged around 9.9 million (CD4+) and under 13 million (CD8+). Broader study findings: In common between the patients and the controls were approximately 30 CD8+ CDR3 sequences.

Genomic DNA provided the template from which TCR beta VDJ and CDR3 profiles were obtained. One entry per CDR3 protein results from TCRdb running MiXCR on the reads. This repertoire shows about 130,000 distinct CDR3 sequences, about 48% found once; its top ten account for roughly 2.6%. The CDR3 consists of 14 residues. The clonotype comes from a human donor in good health, serving as a control. The rearrangement links TRBV12-3 or TRBV12-4 to TRBJ1-6; D call uncertain. Sequencing input: sorted CD4+, CD8+, or CD8+CD57+ T cells (not recorded which) from PBMCs. The CDR3 region has the DNA TGTGTCAGCAGTTTAGAAGGGCTCAATTCACCCCTCCACTTT. Its translation is CVSSLEGLNSPLHF.